The 2 T cell receptor delta chains in this list originate from one sample, sequenced in a study of γδ T cells in repeated Plasmodium falciparum infection. TCRdb applied CATT to the multiplex PCR reads for clone calling. This table has around 89,000 delta-chain clones, over 1.1% appearing once. Flow sorting of PBMC yielded separate Vgamma9/Vdelta2+ and Vdelta2-negative gammadelta T cell populations for bulk repertoire analysis. What was sequenced was gamma-delta T cells from blood. Source of these receptors: a pool of human donors (malaria-infected and uninfected, not separated).

At least ten counts were recorded for this clone. The protein TCRdb lists belongs to a much larger clone and differs from this DNA's translation at residue 11, which points to a read error; the protein shown is made from the DNA. V gene TRDV1 combines with J gene TRDJ1, with D uncertain. In germline, CDR1 is TSWWSYY, CDR2 QGS. The CDR3 is 12 amino acids. Here the CDR3 DNA reads TGTGCTCTTGGGGCCCTGACCGATAAACTCACCTTT. Translation: CALGALTDKLTF.

This clone came up a few times. A single base is all that separates this from a far larger clone, so a read error is likely. The sample contains more than one DNA sequence encoding this CDR3. CDR3 nucleotides: TGTGCCCTTGGGGAACCTCGTGGAATACTGGGGGATAATAGGACCGATAAACTCATCTTT. This translates into CALGEPRGILGDNRTDKLIF. V and J are TRDV1 and TRDJ1; 11 bases line up with TRDD3. Germline V gives CDR1 TSWWSYY, CDR2 QGS. The CDR3 consists of 20 residues.